These 5 T cell receptor beta chains came from one sample sequenced in a study of neurological immune-mediated disorders. From the 5' RACE reads, TCRdb called clonotypes with MiXCR, one entry per CDR3 protein. The sample lists approximately 59,000 distinct CDR3 sequences, around 5% occurring once. Source material: PBMCs. The receptors stem from a human donor with multiple sclerosis. The donor label of this sample is uncertain.

At least ten counts were recorded for this clonotype. This chain links TRBV5-1 with TRBJ2-3; 9 bases are shared with TRBD2. The CDR3 is 14 residues long. Germline lookup yields CDR1 SGHRS and CDR2 YFSETQ. J gave up 3 bases and V 4 bases, and 3 bases lay outside the gene matches. CDR3 sequence: CASSPGLATDTQYF. Written as DNA, the CDR3 is TGCGCCAGCAGCCCGGGACTAGCAACAGATACGCAGTATTTT.

Many counts were recorded for this clonotype. V gene TRBV18 combines with J gene TRBJ1-3, with 7 bases fitting TRBD1. The germline V gene encodes CDR1 KGHSH and CDR2 LQKENI. After removal of 2 bases from V and 4 bases from J, the junction contained 8 bases not matched to a gene. There are 16 residues in the CDR3. The CDR3 protein is CASSPTPTGWGNTIYF. Written as DNA, the CDR3 is TGTGCCAGCTCACCAACCCCGACAGGGTGGGGAAACACCATATATTTT.

This clonotype came up many times. The CDR3 region is CASRMTGGRDYGYTF. In DNA form, the CDR3 reads TGCGCCAGCAGGATGACCGGGGGCCGGGACTATGGCTACACCTTC. This rearrangement joins TRBV5-1 to TRBJ1-2, with D tentatively TRBD1 (6 bases). V lost 5 bases to trimming and J lost 3 bases, with 17 bases between them. The CDR3 sequence is 15 residues long. Germline V lookup: CDR1 SGHRS, CDR2 YFSETQ.

This clonotype was seen many times. The J gene is TRBJ1-1, the V gene TRBV10-3, with a possible D match to TRBD1 (6 bases). V was trimmed by 9 bases and J by 4 bases, leaving 18 bases between them. The CDR3 has 14 amino acids. Looked up from germline, CDR1 is ENHRY and CDR2 is SYGVKD. CDR3: CAIMDSLGSTEAFF. CDR3 nucleotide sequence: TGTGCCATTATGGACAGCCTGGGGAGCACTGAAGCTTTCTTT.

Many counts were recorded for this clonotype. This chain joins TRBV3-1 and TRBJ1-1; weak D call: TRBD1 (5 bases). Trimming stripped 2 bases from V and 5 bases from J, with 9 bases between. Germline CDR1 reads LGHDT; CDR2 reads YNNKEL (reference sequence). The CDR3 has 13 amino acids. The CDR3 protein is CASSQQGWTEAFF. CDR3 DNA sequence: TGTGCCAGCAGCCAACAGGGTTGGACTGAAGCTTTCTTT.